This T cell receptor (beta chain) is drawn from a study of identifying expanded T cells in peripheral blood. Study-level points and caveats: About 1.2 clones differed between technical replicates, versus 16.4 and 19 over time.

A remark on this clone: Antigen unknown.

Per the germline V gene, CDR1 is SGHDT and CDR2 is YYEEEE. V lost 3 bases, J lost 4 bases, and 8 bases lay in between. The CDR3 sequence is 13 residues long. Method: immunoSEQ multiplex PCR; TCRdb's copy keeps in-frame clones and lacks some. Of about 76,000 clones in the sample, roughly 81% are singletons; the top ten hold approximately 18%. The V gene is TRBV5-6, the J gene TRBJ2-1; D possibly corresponds to TRBD2 (5 bases). The sequenced sample consisted of blood. The clonotype originates from a person between 18 and 75 years old in good health. CDR3 coding DNA: TGTGCCAGCAGCTGGACTGGGTACAATGAGCAGTTCTTC. This encodes CASSWTGYNEQFF. The full variable domain, with the rest looked up from reference TRBV5-6 and TRBJ2-1, is DAGVTQSPTHLIKTRGQQVTLRCSPKSGHDTVSWYQQALGQGPQFIFQYYEEEERQRGNFPDRFSGHQFPNYSSELNVNALLLGDSALYLCASSWTGYNEQFFGPGTRLTVL.